One and the same sample provided the 12 T cell receptor beta chains below, sequenced in a study of T cells after yellow fever vaccination (dated by TCRdb to the late 2010s). To prepare the library, 5' RACE was applied. The instrument was an Illumina HiSeq 2500. TCRdb's own reprocessing of the public reads used fastp at Q25 and MiXCR and kept productive beta chains. Duplicate CDR3 protein sequences are folded into a single record with the most common DNA and genes. The sample table records hundreds of thousands of distinct CDR3 sequences; around a sixth of these occur just once. Of the sample, 15% to 20% falls within the top ten clones. Interpreted using the paper, the treatment or condition label stands for: live attenuated yellow fever vaccine strain. Sample: PBMCs, taken 5 to 6 days after the first yellow fever vaccination. These receptors originate from a man aged 18 to 35 who received the YFV17D yellow fever vaccine.

This clonotype was counted a few times. The chain has TRBV4-1 and TRBJ1-1, with unresolved D. Germline V gene lookup returns CDR1 MGHRA and CDR2 YSYEKL. V was pared by 4 bases and J by 1 base, with 10 bases between. CDR3 length: 14 amino acids. CDR3 sequence (DNA): TGCGCCAGCAGCCCGATGGTAGGGAACACTGAAGCTTTCTTT. This translates into CASSPMVGNTEAFF.

J is TRBJ2-1 and V is TRBV28; no clear D. The ends were cut back, 6 bases at V and 8 bases at J, with 14 bases in the middle. The CDR3 totals 13 residues. CDR1 and CDR2 (germline): MDHEN, SYDVKM. The CDR3 reads CASRPDVLHEQFF. The CDR3 DNA is TGTGCCAGCAGACCGGACGTGCTCCATGAGCAGTTCTTC.

This clonotype occurred many times. This chain joins TRBV4-3 and TRBJ2-2; tentative D call: TRBD2 (5 bases). The CDR3 spans 17 residues. From germline, CDR1 is LGHNA and CDR2 YSLEER. Trimming pared 0 bases from V and 5 bases from J, leaving 16 bases between. The CDR3, as DNA: TGCGCCAGCAGCCAAGATCCGGCGGGTATAGAGACCGGGGAGCTGTTTTTT. Protein: CASSQDPAGIETGELFF.

The rearrangement joins TRBV5-1 to TRBJ2-3; 7 bases are shared with TRBD2. Germline V gene sequence: CDR1 SGHRS, CDR2 YFSETQ. This CDR3 comprises 15 residues. V shed 0 bases and J 6 bases; nucleotides not matched to a gene: 7. The CDR3, as DNA: TGCGCCAGCAGCTTGGCCAGGATAGCGGGTGATACGCAGTATTTT. As protein: CASSLARIAGDTQYF. Drawing the rest from reference TRBV5-1 and TRBJ2-3, the complete variable domain is KAGVTQTPRYLIKTRGQQVTLSCSPISGHRSVSWYQQTPGQGLQFLFEYFSETQRNKGNFPGRFSGRQFSNSRSEMNVSTLELGDSALYLCASSLARIAGDTQYFGPGTRLTVL.

The chain employs TRBV18 and TRBJ2-7, with D possibly matching TRBD1 (5 bases). V gave up 3 bases and J gave up 4 bases, with 13 bases separating them. The V gene's germline CDR1 is KGHSH and CDR2 LQKENI. The CDR3 sequence is 14 residues long. The CDR3 sequence: CASSPYRNTYEQYV. For the CDR3, the DNA is TGTGCCAGCTCACCTTACAGGAATACGTACGAGCAGTACGTC.

This clonotype turned up a few times. This chain links TRBV6-1 with TRBJ1-5, with TRBD1 matching 8 bases. The germline gives CDR1 MNHNS, CDR2 SASEGT. This CDR3 is built from 15 residues. V was clipped by 6 bases and J by 5 bases; unmatched bases: 9. CDR3 loop: CASRPGGRLDQPQHF. The CDR3 coding sequence is TGTGCCAGCAGACCAGGGGGCCGCCTCGATCAGCCCCAGCATTTT.

This clonotype was seen only a few times. This chain links TRBV5-1 with TRBJ2-7, with TRBD2 matching over 9 bases. V shed 4 bases and J 2 bases; nucleotides not matched to a gene: 4. Germline V gives CDR1 SGHRS, CDR2 YFSETQ. This CDR3 has 14 amino acids. This CDR3 reads CASSGAGGPYEQYF. The CDR3 nucleotides read TGCGCCAGCAGCGGAGCGGGGGGCCCCTACGAGCAGTACTTC.

V is TRBV7-2 and J is TRBJ2-1; 10 nucleotides line up with TRBD2. The CDR3 loop spans 16 amino acids. V lost 5 bases to trimming and J lost 9 bases; unmatched junction nucleotides: 13. Germline V CDR1 and CDR2: SGHTA, FQGNSA. CDR3 residues: CASSPHDVAGGSEQFF. DNA for the CDR3: TGTGCCAGCAGCCCACATGACGTAGCGGGGGGAAGTGAGCAGTTCTTC.

In this sample, this clonotype turned up a few times. The genes are TRBV5-1 and TRBJ2-4, with D possibly being TRBD1 or TRBD2 (6 bases each). The V gene lost 0 bases and the J gene lost 2 bases, with 12 bases spanning the gap. Germline V lookup: CDR1 SGHRS, CDR2 YFSETQ. This CDR3 contains 16 residues. CDR3 bases: TGCGCCAGCAGCTTGGGAACGGGGGCGTCCAAAAACATTCAGTACTTC. Translating it yields CASSLGTGASKNIQYF.

This clonotype was detected once. Its ends do not fully match the called genes, so a read error is possible. This chain links TRBV5-1 with TRBJ2-3; D call uncertain. The CDR3 loop spans 14 amino acids. The germline CDR1 and CDR2 sequences are SGHRS and YFSETQ. This chain's CDR3 is CASSLRPTADTLYF. CDR3 DNA: TGCGCCAGCAGCTTGAGACCAACCGCAGATACGCTGTATTTT. The whole variable domain, remainder taken from reference TRBV5-1 and TRBJ2-3, is KAGVTQTPRYLIKTRGQQVTLSCSPISGHRSVSWYQQTPGQGLQFLFEYFSETQRNKGNFPGRFSGRQFSNSRSEMNVSTLELGDSALYLCASSLRPTADTLYFGPGTRLTVL.

Only a few counts were recorded for this clonotype. The V gene is TRBV6-5, the J gene TRBJ1-2, with D unresolved. Looked up from germline, CDR1 is MNHEY and CDR2 is SVGAGI. The CDR3 extends over 13 amino acids. Between the trimmed V and J ends, which lost 0 bases and 8 bases, there was a span of 10 bases. As DNA, the CDR3 is TGTGCCAGCAGTTACTCGACTTGGGAAGGCTACACCTTC. It yields the protein CASSYSTWEGYTF.

V is TRBV5-6 and J is TRBJ2-7; D is possibly TRBD2 (5 bases). V was cut by 6 bases and J by 0 bases, with 31 bases left in between. The CDR3 is 20 residues long. Looked up from germline, CDR1 is SGHDT and CDR2 is YYEEEE. The CDR3 nucleotides are TGTGCCAGCACCACTTGGCTCGGCGCTCGGTTTTCGGGGTTCTCCTACGAGCAGTACGTC. Protein product: CASTTWLGARFSGFSYEQYV.